The rows below give T cell receptor beta chains drawn from one sample of a study of circulating and synovial CD4+ cells in juvenile arthritis. TCRdb's table, derived via immunoSEQ multiplex PCR, lists solely in-frame clones and lacks some. Of a few thousand clones detected, approximately 80% appear once; the ten largest clones hold 3% to 3.5%. The sequenced sample was CD4+ T cells from synovial fluid. The receptors originated from a human donor with juvenile idiopathic arthritis. The CDR3 runs from the conserved cysteine through the conserved F or W. A D gene is named only where the DNA matches it firmly.

J gene: TRBJ2-5; V gene: TRBV2; D gene: TRBD1; CDR3 protein: CASRGTGQYQETQYF
J gene: TRBJ1-1; V gene: TRBV6-1; D gene: TRBD1; CDR3 protein: CASLEGARNEAFF
J gene: TRBJ1-4; V gene: TRBV5-1; D gene: -; CDR3 protein: CASSLNIRSGQPNEKLFF
J gene: TRBJ2-1; V gene: TRBV19; D gene: TRBD1; CDR3 protein: CASSQTVGQGLGEQFF
J gene: TRBJ2-3; V gene: TRBV6-1; D gene: TRBD1; CDR3 protein: CAGQQGALSDTQYF
J gene: TRBJ2-7; V gene: TRBV2; D gene: TRBD1; CDR3 protein: CASTPGQGREQYF
J gene: TRBJ2-3; V gene: TRBV5-1; D gene: TRBD2; CDR3 protein: CASSLAGKPSDTQYF
J gene: TRBJ2-3; V gene: TRBV27; D gene: TRBD1; CDR3 protein: CASSLGFGQGSDTQYF
J gene: TRBJ2-7; V gene: TRBV7-9; D gene: -; CDR3 protein: CASSLEGRDIEQYF
J gene: TRBJ1-4; V gene: TRBV18; D gene: TRBD1; CDR3 protein: CASSPGTVANEKLFF
J gene: TRBJ2-1; V gene: TRBV9; D gene: TRBD2; CDR3 protein: CASSGGISGGAPEQFF
J gene: TRBJ2-7; V gene: TRBV29-1; D gene: TRBD1; CDR3 protein: CSVWDRGLSYEQYF
J gene: TRBJ1-1; V gene: TRBV25-1; D gene: -; CDR3 protein: CASSGPRGAFF
J gene: TRBJ2-3; V gene: TRBV11-2; D gene: -; CDR3 protein: CASSLVVPDTQYF
J gene: TRBJ1-2; V gene: TRBV20-1; D gene: -; CDR3 protein: CSASSSLGYTF
J gene: TRBJ2-3; V gene: TRBV28; D gene: TRBD1; CDR3 protein: CASRWDRRSTDTQYF
J gene: TRBJ2-7; V gene: TRBV27; D gene: TRBD2; CDR3 protein: CASSSGTRGAGGLTQEQYF
J gene: TRBJ2-3; V gene: TRBV28; D gene: TRBD2; CDR3 protein: CASSFLERGHGADTQYF
J gene: TRBJ2-3; V gene: TRBV5-1; D gene: -; CDR3 protein: CASSLERTDTQYF
J gene: TRBJ1-4; V gene: TRBV6-5; D gene: TRBD1; CDR3 protein: CASSGGQASNEKLFF
J gene: TRBJ2-1; V gene: TRBV4-1; D gene: TRBD2; CDR3 protein: CASSQRAGGHSYNEQFF
J gene: TRBJ2-6; V gene: TRBV6-1; D gene: -; CDR3 protein: CASSERGRGTGANVLTF
J gene: TRBJ1-5; V gene: TRBV10-3; D gene: TRBD1; CDR3 protein: CAISDRTGSNQPQHF
J gene: TRBJ2-1; V gene: TRBV2; D gene: -; CDR3 protein: CASSVEKKQFF
J gene: TRBJ1-6; V gene: TRBV7-9; D gene: TRBD1; CDR3 protein: CASSRGQGAGSPLHF
J gene: TRBJ2-7; V gene: TRBV29-1; D gene: -; CDR3 protein: CSVNSGAYEQYF
J gene: TRBJ2-1; V gene: TRBV29-1; D gene: -; CDR3 protein: CSATYDNEQFF
J gene: TRBJ1-3; V gene: TRBV19; D gene: -; CDR3 protein: CASSIFGLFRRGSGNTIYF
J gene: TRBJ2-2; V gene: TRBV6-1; D gene: TRBD1; CDR3 protein: CASRRDRGTGELFF